Presented here are 24 T cell receptor beta chains from one specimen sequenced in a study of T cells in Graves' hyperthyroidism and ophthalmopathy. It was RNA transcripts that yielded the amplified TCR beta CDR3 regions. First-round RT-PCR targeting the TCR CDR3 was performed with the HTBI primer set. MiXCR, run by TCRdb on the multiplex PCR reads, gives a single entry per CDR3 protein. The table shows roughly 400,000 distinct CDR3 sequences, with about an eighth occurring only once. Material for sequencing was blood. These receptors all come from a man aged 50 to 60 with Graves' ophthalmopathy.

This clonotype was counted between two and nine times. The V and J genes are TRBV5-1 and TRBJ2-5; 9 bases are a match to TRBD1. The CDR3 totals 16 residues. Trimming removed 5 bases from V and 4 bases from J; junction bases left unmatched: 12. CDR1 and CDR2 (germline): SGHRS, YFSETQ. CDR3 region: CASRSGQGSLVETQYF. CDR3 sequence (DNA): TGCGCCAGCAGATCGGGACAGGGATCCCTAGTAGAGACCCAGTACTTC.

This clonotype was detected only once. V is TRBV25-1 and J is TRBJ2-1, with TRBD1 matching 7 bases. V lost 4 bases to trimming and J lost 0 bases; unmatched junction nucleotides: 6. The CDR3 length is 16 residues. The V gene's germline CDR1 is MGHDK and CDR2 SYGVNS. Here the CDR3 reads CASSVWTGDSYNEQFF. The CDR3 nucleotides are TGTGCCAGCAGTGTATGGACAGGTGACTCCTACAATGAGCAGTTCTTC.

This clonotype was seen only a few times. The J gene is TRBJ2-2, the V gene TRBV15; D could derive from TRBD1 or TRBD2 (6 bases each). This CDR3 is 15 amino acids long. Germline V gene sequence: CDR1 LNHNV, CDR2 YYDKDF (reference sequence). V lost 2 bases to trimming and J lost 1 base, with 8 bases between them. The CDR3 DNA sequence: TGTGCCACCAGCAGACGGGGGCAGAACACCGGGGAGCTGTTTTTT. Amino acid sequence: CATSRRGQNTGELFF.

The V gene is TRBV9, the J gene TRBJ2-5, with D hard to call. The germline V gene has CDR1 SGDLS and CDR2 YYNGEE. The length of the CDR3 is 14 residues. Trimming left V 4 bases short and J 7 bases short, with 17 bases between. The CDR3 region is CASSPSSTGGTQYF. The CDR3 DNA is TGTGCCAGCAGCCCCAGTTCAACCGGCGGGACCCAGTACTTC.

This clonotype appeared a few times. The chain joins TRBV19 to TRBJ1-5; D is unclear. Germline loops: CDR1 LNHDA, CDR2 SQIVND (reference sequence). V was clipped by 3 bases and J by 0 bases, with 9 bases between them. The CDR3 is made up of 15 amino acids. Here the CDR3 DNA reads TGTGCCAGTAGTATGACTTGGAATAGCAATCAGCCCCAGCATTTT. Translation: CASSMTWNSNQPQHF.

The rearrangement uses TRBV28 and TRBJ2-1, with 12 bases that match TRBD2. Per the germline V gene, CDR1 is MDHEN and CDR2 is SYDVKM. Germline trimming cut 3 bases from V and 4 bases from J; bases unmatched to any gene: 7. The length of the CDR3 is 17 residues. Written as DNA, the CDR3 is TGTGCCAGCAGTTTCCCAACGACTAGCGGGAGATACAATGAGCAGTTCTTC. Translation: CASSFPTTSGRYNEQFF.

This clonotype turned up a few times. The V and J genes are TRBV19 and TRBJ2-7, with TRBD1 as a possible D gene (6 bases). V was pared by 5 bases and J by 2 bases, with 16 bases between. Germline V lookup: CDR1 LNHDA, CDR2 SQIVND (reference sequence). The CDR3 extends over 15 amino acids. CDR3 amino acids: CASSVDRWAPYEQYF. In DNA, the CDR3 is TGTGCCAGTAGTGTCGACAGGTGGGCTCCCTACGAGCAGTACTTC.

This clonotype was seen more than once but under ten times. V and J are TRBV4-2 and TRBJ2-2; possible D gene TRBD2, 5 bases. The germline V gene has CDR1 LGHNA and CDR2 YNFKEQ. The V gene lost 4 bases and the J gene lost 5 bases, with 11 bases spanning the gap. The CDR3 contains 14 residues. CDR3 sequence (DNA): TGTGCCAGCAGCCGCGAACTAGGGACCGGGGAGCTGTTTTTT. It encodes CASSRELGTGELFF.

This clonotype was counted only a few times. One end of the junction fails to match germline, which may point to a read error. The V gene is TRBV18, the J gene TRBJ2-3, with D maybe TRBD2 (5 bases). There are 13 residues in the CDR3. Germline values: CDR1 KGHSH, CDR2 LQKENI. This CDR3 reads CASSEVPGDTQYF. In nucleotides, the CDR3 is TGCGCCAGCAGTGAGGTCCCGGGGGATACGCAGTATTTT. The full variable domain, completed using reference TRBV18 and TRBJ2-3, is NAGVMQNPRHLVRRRGQEARLRCSPMKGHSHVYWYRQLPEEGLKFMVYLQKENIIDESGMPKERFSAEFPKEGPSILRIQQVVRGDSAAYFCASSEVPGDTQYFGPGTRLTVL.

This clonotype appeared many times. The genes are TRBV20-1 and TRBJ1-2; maybe TRBD1 (5 bases). CDR1 and CDR2 from the germline V gene are DFQATT and SNEGSKA (reference sequence). V lost 5 bases to trimming and J lost 4 bases, with 11 bases between them. This CDR3 is built from 12 residues. CDR3 DNA: TGCAGTGCTCAGACCGGGACCTATGGCTACACCTTC. Amino acids: CSAQTGTYGYTF.

This clonotype was detected ten times or more. This rearrangement joins TRBV20-1 to TRBJ2-7, with 14 bases lining up with TRBD2. Germline V gene lookup returns CDR1 DFQATT and CDR2 SNEGSKA (reference sequence). J was trimmed by 3 bases and V by 5 bases; bases with no gene match: 6. CDR3 size: 15 residues. The CDR3 nucleotides read TGCAGTGCTGGTACCGGACTAGCGGGAGGCTACGAGCAGTACTTC. The encoded protein is CSAGTGLAGGYEQYF.

This clonotype occurred many times. The chain carries TRBV27 and TRBJ2-2; no reliable D call. The CDR3 length is 15 residues. V was clipped by 6 bases and J by 1 base, with 12 bases between them. Germline V CDR1 and CDR2: MNHEY, SMNVEV (reference sequence). The CDR3 loop is CASRATGRNTGELFF. CDR3 DNA: TGTGCCAGCAGAGCTACGGGCAGGAACACCGGGGAGCTGTTTTTT.

Only a few counts were recorded for this clonotype. This chain joins TRBV10-3 and TRBJ2-7, with D uncertain. CDR1 and CDR2 (germline): ENHRY, SYGVKD. V lost 6 bases and J lost 0, with 6 bases in between. There are 12 residues in the CDR3. For the CDR3, the DNA is TGTGCCATCAGCCTGGACTCCTACGAGCAGTACTTC. Amino acid sequence: CAISLDSYEQYF.

The table lists this clonotype with many counts. The J gene is TRBJ1-1, the V gene TRBV7-2; D is undetermined. CDR1 is SGHTA, CDR2 FQGNSA, per germline. The CDR3 has 13 residues. Trimming took 4 bases from V and 0 from J, leaving 6 bases between them. Here the CDR3 DNA reads TGTGCCAGCAGCTCTCGGATGAACACTGAAGCTTTCTTT. Protein sequence: CASSSRMNTEAFF.

This clonotype was found many times. The chain is built from TRBV30 and TRBJ2-7, with D hard to call. From germline, CDR1 is GTSNPN and CDR2 SVGIG (reference sequence). V gave up 0 bases and J gave up 4 bases, with 4 bases separating them. There are 11 residues in the CDR3. The CDR3 sequence is CAWSVVYEQYF. CDR3 bases: TGTGCCTGGAGTGTAGTTTACGAGCAGTACTTC. Full variable domain (remainder filled in from reference TRBV30 and TRBJ2-7): SQTIHQWPATLVQPVGSPLSLECTVEGTSNPNLYWYRQAAGRGLQLLFYSVGIGQISSEVPQNLSASRPQDRQFILSSKKLLLSDSGFYLCAWSVVYEQYFGPGTRLTVT.

This clonotype was picked up many times. J is TRBJ2-3 and V is TRBV5-1; TRBD2 agrees at 12 bases. This CDR3 is built from 17 residues. Germline CDR1 is SGHRS and CDR2 is YFSETQ. Germline trimming cut 1 base from V and 2 bases from J; bases unmatched to any gene: 5. The DNA of the CDR3 is TGCGCCAGCAGCTTGTTGGCTAGCGGGAGGGTCACAGATACGCAGTATTTT. Its protein product is CASSLLASGRVTDTQYF.

This chain uses TRBV5-1 with TRBJ2-4, with D perhaps matching TRBD1 or TRBD2 (5 bases each). The ends were cut back, 3 bases at V and 15 bases at J, with 16 bases in the middle. The V gene's germline CDR1 is SGHRS and CDR2 YFSETQ. The CDR3 spans 12 residues. The CDR3 protein is CASSSEDTRRYF. CDR3 DNA sequence: TGCGCCAGCAGCTCGGAGGACACTCGACGGTACTTC.

This clonotype occurred many times. One end of the junction varies from germline; a read error may be responsible. V usage is TRBV28 and J usage is TRBJ2-7; no firm D call. The CDR3 has 14 amino acids. Germline loops: CDR1 MDHEN, CDR2 SYDVKM. This CDR3 reads CASNTPALSNEQYF. CDR3 nucleotide sequence: TGTGCCAGCAATACCCCGGCTCTCTCCAACGAGCAGTACTTC.

This clonotype has at least ten counts. The gene calls are TRBV10-3 and TRBJ2-5; TRBD1 matches at 8 bases. Germline V gene lookup returns CDR1 ENHRY and CDR2 SYGVKD. The CDR3 spans 13 residues. Unmatched junction bases numbered 3, after V lost 4 bases and J lost 5 bases. The CDR3 region is CAISGGQGETQYF. CDR3 nucleotides: TGTGCCATCAGTGGCGGACAGGGCGAGACCCAGTACTTC.

Worth noting for this clonotype: Possible read error: a much larger clone is one base away. The chain employs TRBV11-2 and TRBJ2-7; 9 positions agree with TRBD2. The CDR3 length is 16 residues. Germline CDR1 and CDR2: SGHAT and FQNNGV. J lost 7 bases, V lost 0 bases, and 10 bases had no gene match. CDR3 bases: TGTGCCAGCAGCTTAGAGGTTAGCGGGAGTTTTGATGAGCAGTACTTC. Its protein is CASSLEVSGSFDEQYF.

This clonotype was observed at least ten times. The chain uses TRBV6-1 and TRBJ1-1; 8 nucleotides line up with TRBD1. J gave up 2 bases and V 8 bases, and 4 bases lay outside the gene matches. This CDR3 spans 13 amino acids. Germline-derived CDR1 and CDR2 are MNHNS and SASEGT. CDR3 sequence reads: CASGGQGNTEAFF. Here the CDR3 DNA reads TGTGCCAGCGGAGGACAGGGTAACACTGAAGCTTTCTTT.

This clonotype has a count of ten or more. The chain has TRBV30 and TRBJ2-5; D unresolved. The CDR3 consists of 12 residues. Germline values: CDR1 GTSNPN, CDR2 SVGIG (reference sequence). Trimming pared 2 bases from V and 1 base from J, leaving 5 bases between. CDR3 nucleotides: TGTGCCTGGAGTTCTCCCCAAGAGACCCAGTACTTC. Its translation: CAWSSPQETQYF. The full variable domain, completed using reference TRBV30 and TRBJ2-5, is SQTIHQWPATLVQPVGSPLSLECTVEGTSNPNLYWYRQAAGRGLQLLFYSVGIGQISSEVPQNLSASRPQDRQFILSSKKLLLSDSGFYLCAWSSPQETQYFGPGTRLLVL.

In its sample, this clonotype was seen many times. CDR3 sequence: CASSLVWDRVSTQPQHF. CDR3 DNA: TGTGCCAGCAGTTTAGTCTGGGACAGGGTGTCGACTCAGCCCCAGCATTTT. The rearrangement uses TRBV12-3 or TRBV12-4 and TRBJ1-5; 9 bases map to TRBD1. Trimming took 1 base from V and 6 from J; bases not matched to a gene: 10. This CDR3 is 17 amino acids long.

This clonotype was counted ten times or more. The chain has TRBV27 and TRBJ2-1, with a possible D match to TRBD1 (5 bases). V was shortened by 5 bases and J by 10 bases, with 21 bases between the two germline ends. The CDR3 spans 15 residues. Germline values: CDR1 MNHEY, CDR2 SMNVEV (reference sequence). This CDR3 reads CASSKSQPGISEQFF. The CDR3 DNA reads as TGTGCCAGCAGTAAGTCGCAACCAGGGATTAGCGAGCAGTTCTTC.